This TCR beta chain was found in a study of blood T cell repertoires in COVID-19. On the study more broadly: Acute-phase and convalescent COVID-19 samples originated in the United States, Italy and Spain. Sample material is recorded as cDNA or gDNA derived from T cells, B-cell-depleted T cells, or PBMCs.

As processed by the authors: By means of reference gene primer amplification, nucleated cell counts were estimated. Generated by immunoSEQ multiplex PCR, the TCRdb table keeps only in-frame clones and is missing some. The V and J calls and clone size come from that table; D and trimming were worked out from the DNA. In the table there are some 74,000 clones, 70% to 90% of which are singletons. Germline CDR1 MNHEY, CDR2 SVGAGI. The CDR3 has 15 amino acids. V shed 0 bases, J shed 6 bases, and the junction held 7 bases outside the gene matches. The chain employs TRBV6-5 and TRBJ2-7, with TRBD1 matching over 8 bases. The sequencing sample was made of peripheral blood. This TCR derives from a woman aged 80 or over with acute or convalescent COVID-19. This CDR3 reads CASSYSSPGGGEQYF. The CDR3 bases are TGTGCCAGCAGTTACTCGAGTCCAGGGGGCGGCGAGCAGTACTTC.